What follows is one T cell receptor (beta chain) and its context. This entry comes from a study of OX40 agonist ivuxolimab in advanced cancers. The CDR3 sequence is 15 residues long. Trimming removed 2 bases from V and 4 bases from J, with 12 bases in between. In germline, CDR1 is MDHEN, CDR2 SYDVKM. Data came from immunoSEQ multiplex PCR; TCRdb stores just in-frame clones and leaves some out. In the table there are about 64,000 clones, approximately 88% of which are singletons. V usage is TRBV28 and J usage is TRBJ1-5; the D gene is possibly TRBD1 (5 bases). Sequenced here: CD4+ or CD8+ T cells sorted from blood, sampled in a trial of the OX40 agonist ivuxolimab. This TCR was sampled from an adult with an advanced solid tumor such as melanoma, head and neck, liver or kidney cancer. This CDR3 reads CASSLGDLGNQPQHF. The CDR3, as DNA: TGTGCCAGCAGTTTAGGGGACCTAGGTAATCAGCCCCAGCATTTT.